The 27 T cell receptor beta chains in this list originate from one sample, sequenced in a study of shared clonotypes between healthy human individuals. Only in-frame clones appear in the TCRdb table, and some are missing; sequencing was by immunoSEQ multiplex PCR. The table shows millions of clones, with about 92% occurring only once. Sequenced sample: naive CD4+ T cells sorted from blood. Subset reported: CD45RA+ positively selected. The receptors originated from a man younger than 30 in good health.

The chain joins TRBV6-1 to TRBJ2-5, with 13 bases fitting TRBD2. The CDR3 runs to 14 residues. CDR1 and CDR2 (germline): MNHNS, SASEGT. The J segment lost 5 bases and the V segment lost 11 bases, leaving 8 bases of the junction unmatched. Here the CDR3 DNA reads TGTGCCGGACTAGCGGGAGTTTTGAGGGAGACCCAGTACTTC. Translated: CAGLAGVLRETQYF.

Points on this clone: Other DNA sequences in the sample encode the same CDR3. CDR3 region: CASREDRVGANVLTF. DNA of the CDR3: TGTGCCAGCAGGGAGGACAGGGTTGGGGCCAACGTCCTGACTTTC. The gene calls are TRBV2 and TRBJ2-6; 8 nucleotides line up with TRBD1. Germline CDR1 SNHLY, CDR2 FYNNEI. Trimming cost V 6 bases and J 3 bases; bases outside gene matches: 4. This CDR3 is 15 amino acids long.

The rearrangement links TRBV10-3 to TRBJ1-2, with D possibly matching TRBD1 (6 bases). Germline values: CDR1 ENHRY, CDR2 SYGVKD. V was trimmed by 5 bases and J by 4 bases, leaving 14 bases between them. The CDR3 covers 14 residues. The CDR3 protein is CAISSRQAVYGYTF. The DNA for the CDR3 is TGTGCCATCAGTTCTCGACAGGCCGTCTATGGCTACACCTTC.

The chain is built from TRBV6-6 and TRBJ1-4; D is unclear. Germline loops: CDR1 MNHNY, CDR2 SVGAGI (reference sequence). CDR3 length: 12 amino acids. Trimming stripped 4 bases from V and 8 bases from J, with 8 bases between. CDR3 in DNA: TGTGCCAGCAGTTTTTCGCGGGAAAAACTGTTTTTT. Its translation is CASSFSREKLFF.

V usage is TRBV19 and J usage is TRBJ2-1, with 8 bases matching TRBD2. After removal of 6 bases from V and 6 bases from J, the junction contained 10 bases not matched to a gene. The CDR3 has 15 residues. Germline V gene sequence: CDR1 LNHDA, CDR2 SQIVND (reference sequence). CDR3 amino acids: CASSVAGTIGNEQFF. In DNA, the CDR3 is TGTGCCAGTAGCGTAGCGGGAACCATTGGCAATGAGCAGTTCTTC.

V is TRBV5-1 and J is TRBJ2-1; TRBD1 matches 7 bases. CDR1 is SGHRS, CDR2 YFSETQ, per germline. The CDR3 sequence is 15 residues long. After removal of 2 bases from V and 0 bases from J, the junction contained 2 bases not matched to a gene. The CDR3 region has the DNA TGCGCCAGCAGCTTTGACAGGGACTCCTACAATGAGCAGTTCTTC. This encodes CASSFDRDSYNEQFF.

This chain joins TRBV5-1 and TRBJ2-3, with D perhaps TRBD1 (6 bases). Trimming removed 0 bases at V and 5 bases at J, with 7 bases between. Germline CDR1 SGHRS, CDR2 YFSETQ. The CDR3 runs to 13 residues. The CDR3 DNA is TGCGCCAGCAGCTTGGCGGGACAAGATACGCAGTATTTT. Protein sequence: CASSLAGQDTQYF.

The chain recombines TRBV7-2 with TRBJ2-3; TRBD2 aligns across 11 bases. Germline CDR1 is SGHTA and CDR2 is FQGNSA. V shed 5 bases, J shed 2 bases, and the junction held 12 bases outside the gene matches. The CDR3 has 18 residues. CDR3 region: CASSASTLAGGTTDTQYF. DNA for the CDR3: TGTGCCAGCAGCGCTTCAACCCTAGCGGGAGGAACCACAGATACGCAGTATTTT.

As to this clone: Within the sample, other DNA sequences also encode this same CDR3. This chain joins TRBV7-9 and TRBJ2-7; D is perhaps TRBD1 or TRBD2 (5 bases each). CDR3 length: 14 residues. Between the trimmed V and J ends, which lost 0 bases and 1 base, there was a span of 7 bases. Per the germline V gene, CDR1 is SEHNR and CDR2 is FQNEAQ (reference sequence). CDR3 in amino acids: CASSLAGVSYEQYF. The CDR3 DNA follows: TGTGCCAGCAGCTTAGCGGGGGTGTCCTACGAGCAGTACTTC.

The chain is built from TRBV15 and TRBJ1-1, with D possibly being TRBD1 (5 bases). Trimming took off 0 bases at V and 12 bases at J, with 14 bases between the two ends. The CDR3 sequence is 13 residues long. CDR1 and CDR2 (germline): LNHNV, YYDKDF (reference sequence). The CDR3 coding sequence is TGTGCCACCAGCAGAGATAGATTCAGGGTTCCTTTCTTT. This translates into CATSRDRFRVPFF.

The CDR3 loop is CASSFVRAEAFF. The DNA of the CDR3 is TGTGCCAGCAGCTTCGTCAGGGCTGAAGCTTTCTTT. V is TRBV5-6 and J is TRBJ1-1; the D gene is possibly TRBD1 (5 bases). Trimming removed 2 bases from V and 6 bases from J, with 8 bases in between. CDR3 length equals 12 residues. Per germline, CDR1 SGHDT and CDR2 YYEEEE.

The gene calls are TRBV28 and TRBJ2-1; weak D call: TRBD2 (6 bases). This CDR3 has 15 residues. V was shortened by 7 bases and J by 2 bases, with 15 bases between the two germline ends. Germline CDR1 reads MDHEN; CDR2 reads SYDVKM. This CDR3 reads CASTFQGGAYNEQFF. CDR3 DNA sequence: TGTGCCAGCACCTTCCAGGGAGGTGCCTACAATGAGCAGTTCTTC.

Comments on this clone: This sample also contains other DNA sequences that code for the same CDR3. This sequence joins TRBV5-1 and TRBJ2-7; D is undetermined. This CDR3 spans 14 amino acids. Germline V gene data show CDR1 as SGHRS and CDR2 as YFSETQ. Trimming pared 0 bases from V and 0 bases from J, leaving 7 bases between. CDR3 sequence: CASSLDSSSYEQYF. Written as DNA, the CDR3 is TGCGCCAGCAGCTTGGACAGTAGCTCCTACGAGCAGTACTTC.

The chain uses TRBV5-1 and TRBJ2-7; 7 bases match TRBD1. The J segment lost 1 base and the V segment lost 4 bases, leaving 8 bases of the junction unmatched. The CDR3 is made up of 15 amino acids. Germline CDR1 and CDR2: SGHRS and YFSETQ. Here the CDR3 DNA reads TGCGCCAGCAGCCTAATGGACAGGCTATCCTACGAGCAGTACTTC. This gives the protein CASSLMDRLSYEQYF.

The V and J genes are TRBV19 and TRBJ2-5, with TRBD1 matching 7 bases. CDR3 length: 12 amino acids. Looked up from germline, CDR1 is LNHDA and CDR2 is SQIVND (reference sequence). The trim removed 9 bases at V and 4 bases at J, leaving 5 bases unmatched. This CDR3 is CASADRVETQYF. As DNA, the CDR3 is TGTGCCAGCGCCGACAGGGTAGAGACCCAGTACTTC.

The CDR3 DNA follows: TGTGCCAGCAGTCCGGTACAGGGGGCCAATCAGCCCCAGCATTTT. It codes for CASSPVQGANQPQHF. The V and J genes are TRBV6-1 and TRBJ1-5, with TRBD1 matching 9 bases. This CDR3 has 15 residues. Germline CDR1 and CDR2: MNHNS and SASEGT. With 5 bases clipped from V and 3 bases from J, the junction kept 5 bases outside the gene matches.

The V call is TRBV7-2, the J call TRBJ1-1, with D unresolved. Germline assignment: CDR1 SGHTA and CDR2 FQGNSA. With 0 bases removed from V and 4 bases from J, the gap between germline ends came to 9 bases. This CDR3 is built from 14 residues. CDR3 DNA: TGTGCCAGCAGCTTAGCTGGCGTCCTCACTGAAGCTTTCTTT. Its translation: CASSLAGVLTEAFF.

This chain connects TRBV5-1 to TRBJ2-5; D unclear. The germline V gene encodes CDR1 SGHRS and CDR2 YFSETQ. V dropped 0 bases and J dropped 1 base, with 10 bases sitting between them. This CDR3 region has 15 residues. The CDR3 here is CASSLVVGFQETQYF. The CDR3 nucleotides read TGCGCCAGCAGCTTGGTTGTCGGCTTCCAAGAGACCCAGTACTTC.

This rearrangement joins TRBV11-3 to TRBJ2-7, with D tentatively TRBD1 (5 bases). The germline V gene encodes CDR1 SGHNT and CDR2 YENEEA. The CDR3 has 18 amino acids. V shed 1 base and J shed 2 bases, with 21 bases lying between them. The DNA of the CDR3 is TGTGCCAGCAGCTTAGTTTTGATGAACAGGATTCCCACCTACGAGCAGTACTTC. It codes for CASSLVLMNRIPTYEQYF.

The genes are TRBV9 and TRBJ1-5, with D possibly TRBD1 on 6 matching bases. The CDR3 spans 13 residues. Germline V CDR1 and CDR2: SGDLS, YYNGEE. V lost 3 bases and J 6 bases, leaving 10 bases between the germline ends. CDR3 loop: CASSEQGFQPQHF. The CDR3 nucleotides read TGTGCCAGCAGCGAACAGGGTTTTCAGCCCCAGCATTTT.

The J gene is TRBJ2-1, the V gene TRBV6-5; no reliable D call. The germline V and J ends were trimmed by 8 bases and 2 bases, with 16 bases remaining between them. Germline assignment: CDR1 MNHEY and CDR2 SVGAGI. The CDR3 has 15 residues. The DNA of the CDR3 is TGTGCCAGCTCGAAGAACATCGGACCCTACAATGAGCAGTTCTTC. It yields the protein CASSKNIGPYNEQFF.

V and J are TRBV9 and TRBJ2-7; 11 bases agree with TRBD2. V lost 4 bases, J lost 7 bases, and 10 bases stayed unmatched. CDR3 length: 15 amino acids. Germline V CDR1 and CDR2: SGDLS, YYNGEE. CDR3 residues: CASSPTSGAVGEQYF. CDR3 sequence (DNA): TGTGCCAGCAGCCCGACTAGCGGGGCGGTGGGGGAGCAGTACTTC.

This sequence joins TRBV10-2 and TRBJ2-7, with TRBD2 matching over 14 bases. This CDR3 spans 14 amino acids. Germline-derived CDR1 and CDR2 are WSHSY and SAAADI. Germline trimming cut 4 bases from V and 6 bases from J; bases unmatched to any gene: 2. The CDR3 sequence: CASSVGLAGGEQYF. The CDR3, as DNA: TGCGCCAGCAGTGTAGGACTAGCGGGAGGCGAGCAGTACTTC.

This rearrangement joins TRBV13 to TRBJ1-6; D not resolved. There are 17 residues in the CDR3. V was trimmed by 5 bases and J by 0 bases, leaving 14 bases between them. Germline values: CDR1 PRHDT, CDR2 FYEKMQ (reference sequence). As DNA, the CDR3 is TGTGCCAGCAGCCTCCGGACGCTGAGCTCCTATAATTCACCCCTCCACTTT. This sequence encodes CASSLRTLSSYNSPLHF.

This chain uses TRBV10-1 with TRBJ2-6, with 10 bases identical to TRBD1. CDR3 size: 16 residues. Germline V gives CDR1 WNHNN, CDR2 SYGVQD (reference sequence). V lost 8 bases and J lost 0; bases outside the gene matches: 4. In nucleotides, the CDR3 is TGCGCCAGCCGGGACAGGGGTACCTCTGGGGCCAACGTCCTGACTTTC. It translates to CASRDRGTSGANVLTF.

The rearrangement joins TRBV10-2 to TRBJ2-1, with a possible D match to TRBD1 (6 bases). CDR1 WSHSY and CDR2 SAAADI come from the germline V gene. This CDR3 comprises 15 residues. V was cut by 7 bases and J by 3 bases, with 16 bases left in between. The CDR3 DNA reads TGCGCCAGCAAACCAGGGGCCCCACTCTACAATGAGCAGTTCTTC. Translated: CASKPGAPLYNEQFF.

The V gene is TRBV6-5, the J gene TRBJ2-7, with D possibly being TRBD2 (5 bases). CDR1 is MNHEY, CDR2 SVGAGI, per germline. CDR3 size: 14 residues. Trimming took off 4 bases at V and 3 bases at J, with 13 bases between the two ends. The CDR3 protein is CASSSSGLNYEQYF. For the CDR3, the DNA is TGTGCCAGCAGTTCGAGCGGATTAAACTACGAGCAGTACTTC.